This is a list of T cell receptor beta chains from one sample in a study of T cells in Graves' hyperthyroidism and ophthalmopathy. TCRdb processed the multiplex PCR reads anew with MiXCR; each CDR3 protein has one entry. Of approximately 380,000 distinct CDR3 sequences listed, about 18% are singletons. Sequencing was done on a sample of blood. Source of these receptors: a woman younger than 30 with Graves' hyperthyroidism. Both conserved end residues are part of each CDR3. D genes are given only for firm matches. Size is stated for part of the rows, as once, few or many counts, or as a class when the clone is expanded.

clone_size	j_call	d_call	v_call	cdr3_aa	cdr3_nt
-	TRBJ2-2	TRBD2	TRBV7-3	CASSLTLAENTGELFF	TGTGCCAGCAGCTTAACACTAGCGGAGAACACCGGGGAGCTGTTTTTT
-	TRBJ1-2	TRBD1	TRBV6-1	CATRQGMKGYTF	TGTGCCACCCGACAGGGGATGAAAGGCTACACCTTC
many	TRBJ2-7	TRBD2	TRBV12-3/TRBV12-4	CASSFGGGAGEQYF	TGTGCCAGCAGTTTCGGCGGGGGGGCAGGTGAGCAGTACTTC
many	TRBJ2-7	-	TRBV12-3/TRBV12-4	CASSSAGRIRRAYEQYF	TGTGCCAGCAGTTCCGCGGGGAGGATTCGAAGGGCCTACGAGCAGTACTTC
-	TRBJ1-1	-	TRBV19	CASSIGMGNTEAFF	TGTGCCAGTAGTATCGGAATGGGGAACACTGAAGCTTTCTTT
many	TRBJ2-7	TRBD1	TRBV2	CASSSQGALSHEQYF	TGTGCCAGCAGTTCTCAGGGGGCTCTTTCCCACGAGCAGTACTTC
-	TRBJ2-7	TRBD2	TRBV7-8	CASSSRAGTSATYEQYF	TGTGCCAGCAGCTCAAGGGCCGGGACTAGCGCCACCTACGAGCAGTACTTC
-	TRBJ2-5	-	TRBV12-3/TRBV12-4	CASSTRVAGPHETQYF	TGTGCCAGCAGCACCAGGGTTGCGGGGCCACATGAGACCCAGTACTTC
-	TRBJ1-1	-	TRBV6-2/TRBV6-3	CASSYGPIEAGTEAFF	TGTGCCAGCAGTTACGGCCCGATAGAAGCGGGCACTGAAGCTTTCTTT
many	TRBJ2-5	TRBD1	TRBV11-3	CASSLGGQGFGETQYF	TGTGCCAGCAGCTTAGGGGGACAGGGGTTCGGGGAGACCCAGTACTTC
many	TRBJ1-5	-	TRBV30	CAWSAYGNQPQHF	TGTGCCTGGAGTGCTTATGGCAATCAGCCCCAGCATTTT
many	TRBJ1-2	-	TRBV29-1	CSVEERGLHGYTF	TGCAGCGTTGAAGAACGGGGGCTTCATGGCTACACCTTC
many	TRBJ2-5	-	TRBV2	CASSEYRKETQYF	TGTGCCAGCAGTGAATACAGGAAAGAGACCCAGTACTTC
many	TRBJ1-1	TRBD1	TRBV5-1	CASSTRTGVGSEAFF	TGCGCCAGCAGCACAAGGACAGGGGTCGGGTCTGAAGCTTTCTTT
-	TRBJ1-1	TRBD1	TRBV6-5	CASSYGTALKEAFF	TGTGCCAGCAGTTACGGGACAGCCCTTAAGGAAGCTTTCTTT
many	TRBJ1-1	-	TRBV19	CASIGGDTLNTEAFF	TGTGCCAGTATTGGGGGCGATACGTTGAACACTGAAGCTTTCTTT
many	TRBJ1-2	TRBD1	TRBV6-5	CASSLGQGVGYTF	TGTGCCAGCAGTTTGGGACAGGGGGTCGGCTACACCTTC
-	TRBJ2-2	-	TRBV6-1	CASSPGLYGTGELFF	TGTGCCAGCAGTCCGGGTCTTTACGGGACCGGGGAGCTGTTTTTT
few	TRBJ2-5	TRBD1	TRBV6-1	CASRADRGQETQYF	TGTGCCAGCAGGGCCGACAGGGGCCAAGAGACCCAGTACTTC
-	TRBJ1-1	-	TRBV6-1	CASTGTRANTEAFF	TGTGCCAGCACTGGGACACGGGCGAACACTGAAGCTTTCTTT
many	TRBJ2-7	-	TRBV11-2	CASSLVTGNYEQYF	TGTGCCAGCAGCTTAGTGACAGGCAACTACGAGCAGTACTTC
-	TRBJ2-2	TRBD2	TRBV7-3	CASSPSLAGGAGELFF	TGTGCCAGCAGCCCCTCCCTAGCGGGGGGGGCCGGGGAGCTGTTTTTT
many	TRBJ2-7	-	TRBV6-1	CASSEVSSYEQYF	TGTGCCAGCAGTGAGGTCAGTTCCTACGAGCAGTACTTC
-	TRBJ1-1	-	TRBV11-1	CASSFLQWPLSDTEAFF	TGTGCCAGCAGCTTCCTCCAGTGGCCACTTAGCGACACTGAAGCTTTCTTT
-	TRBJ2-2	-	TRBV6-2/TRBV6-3	CASIMAGNTGELFF	TGTGCCAGCATAATGGCGGGAAACACCGGGGAGCTGTTTTTT
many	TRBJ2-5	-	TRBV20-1	CSARGGGSKTQYF	TGCAGTGCTAGAGGCGGGGGCTCGAAGACCCAGTACTTC
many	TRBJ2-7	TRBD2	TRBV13	CASSSKATSAVFEQYF	TGTGCCAGCAGCTCCAAGGCGACTAGCGCTGTGTTCGAGCAGTACTTC
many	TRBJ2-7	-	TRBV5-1	CASSLGYPGEQYF	TGCGCCAGCAGCTTGGGCTACCCCGGCGAGCAGTACTTC
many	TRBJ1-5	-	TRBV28	CASSGWDIYSNQPQHF	TGTGCCAGCAGTGGGTGGGACATTTATAGCAATCAGCCCCAGCATTTT
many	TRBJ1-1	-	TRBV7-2	CASSFYGFPNTEAFF	TGTGCCAGCAGCTTTTATGGGTTCCCGAACACTGAAGCTTTCTTT
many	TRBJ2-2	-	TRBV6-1	CASRNTGELFF	TGTGCCAGCAGAAACACCGGGGAGCTGTTTTTT
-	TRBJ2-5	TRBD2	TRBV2	CASSRGLAVPTIQETQYF	TGTGCCAGCAGCCGGGGACTAGCGGTACCTACTATCCAAGAGACCCAGTACTTC
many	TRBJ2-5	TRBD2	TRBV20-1	CSARQTSGGLTTQYF	TGCAGTGCTAGGCAAACTAGCGGGGGACTCACCACCCAGTACTTC
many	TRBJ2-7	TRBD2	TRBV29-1	CSVEQPSGGRSYEQYF	TGCAGCGTTGAACAGCCTAGCGGGGGGAGGTCCTACGAGCAGTACTTC
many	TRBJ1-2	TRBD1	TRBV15	CATTKDREGGGYTF	TGTGCCACCACAAAGGACAGGGAGGGAGGAGGCTACACCTTC
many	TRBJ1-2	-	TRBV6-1	CASRGRDSYGYTF	TGTGCCAGCCGTGGACGGGATAGCTATGGCTACACCTTC
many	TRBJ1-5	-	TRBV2	CASLRDTYSNQPQHF	TGTGCCAGCCTCCGGGACACTTATAGCAATCAGCCCCAGCATTTT
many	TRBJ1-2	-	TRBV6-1	CASTQPPGGYTF	TGTGCCAGCACCCAGCCCCCGGGGGGCTACACCTTC
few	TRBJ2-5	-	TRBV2	CASSARARQETQYF	TGTGCCAGCAGTGCACGAGCGCGTCAAGAGACCCAGTACTTC
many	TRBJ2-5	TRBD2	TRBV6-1	CASSESSGGPETQYF	TGTGCCAGCAGTGAAAGTAGCGGGGGCCCGGAGACCCAGTACTTC
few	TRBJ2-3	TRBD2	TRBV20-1	CSAKRGGRGDTQYF	TGCAGTGCTAAGCGGGGTGGGCGAGGAGATACGCAGTATTTT
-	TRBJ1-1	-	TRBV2	CASSGGSGIETFF	TGTGCCAGCAGTGGGGGCAGTGGTATTGAGACTTTCTTT
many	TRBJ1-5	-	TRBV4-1	CASSPALLGPRNQPQHF	TGCGCCAGCAGCCCCGCCCTTTTGGGACCTCGCAATCAGCCCCAGCATTTT
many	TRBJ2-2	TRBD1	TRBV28	CASRTGGTGELFF	TGTGCCAGCAGAACAGGGGGGACAGGGGAGCTGTTTTTT
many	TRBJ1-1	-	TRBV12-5	CASGYDREAFF	TGTGCTAGTGGTTATGACAGGGAAGCTTTCTTT